This TCR beta chain derives from a study of blood T cells in healthy people across ages. Study findings and constraints: The study could not conclusively compare naive and antigen-experienced cells, given its unsorted PBMCs.

A J-beta primer mix and a sample-barcoded 5' primer were used in a second PCR of roughly 7 to 12 cycles. Every molecule of cDNA carried a tag from a template-switch adaptor with 12 random nucleotides. TCRdb re-derived calls from the 5' RACE reads in MiXCR, one entry per CDR3 protein. The table includes about 640,000 distinct CDR3 sequences, less than 35% detected once. This clonotype appeared many times. The antigen is undetermined. This CDR3 is 15 amino acids long. V gave up 2 bases and J gave up 6 bases; unmatched junction bases: 5. CDR1 and CDR2 (germline): MNHEY, SMNVEV (reference sequence). The clonotype was recovered from an elderly woman in good health. V usage is TRBV27 and J usage is TRBJ2-4; 9 nucleotides line up with TRBD2. Sequenced sample: blood. The CDR3 DNA reads TGTGCCAGCAGTTTAGAAGGGACTAGCACAAACATTCAGTACTTC. This gives the protein CASSLEGTSTNIQYF.